This TCR beta chain stems from a study of T-cell reconstitution after alpha-beta-depleted transplantation in children. Preparing the TCRbeta library involved the use of unique molecular identifiers. Using its own MiXCR run on the PCR reads, TCRdb lists one record per CDR3 protein. The profile shows some 600,000 distinct CDR3 sequences, 10% to 15% of them singletons. The sample holds a few counts of this clonotype. Its antigen remains unknown. Study conclusions and caveats: Diversity and T-cell counts at one year after transplant derived mostly from new T cells.

The sequencing here drew on PBMCs, mostly from graft donor cells, taken 360 days after TCRalphabeta/CD19-depleted stem cell transplant. This sequence originates from a male patient younger than 18 who had a stem cell transplant for acute myeloid leukemia, so the T cells may come from the graft donor.

This CDR3 reads CSVEGTAQGDTEAFF. The CDR3 region has the DNA TGCAGCGTTGAGGGGACGGCTCAGGGAGACACTGAAGCTTTCTTT. This chain joins TRBV29-1 and TRBJ1-1, with a tentative D call TRBD1 (5 bases). Trimming took 3 bases from V and 3 from J, leaving 17 bases between them. This CDR3 region has 15 residues. The germline gives CDR1 SQVTM, CDR2 ANQGSEA.